Listed below are T cell receptor beta chains from one sample, sequenced in a study of blood T cells in healthy people across ages. Each CDR3 protein is one row after TCRdb ran MiXCR on the 5' RACE reads. The sample holds about 800,000 distinct CDR3 sequences, around a quarter seen once. Separately, the same data were catalogued under a study of T cells of mothers and their children.

Sequencing was performed on blood. These receptor sequences come from a boy aged 5-17 years in good health. CDR3s include the opening cysteine and the closing phenylalanine or tryptophan. Each record gives: clone size, D gene, J gene, V gene, CDR3 DNA, CDR3 protein. A D gene is named only where the DNA matches it firmly. Only some rows state a clone size, as once, few, many or a class for expanded clones.

>few|NA|TRBJ2-1|TRBV7-2
TGTGCCAGCAGCTTAGATGGGGGCCACTACAATGAGCAGTTCTTC
CASSLDGGHYNEQFF
>few|NA|TRBJ2-2|TRBV4-3
TGCGCCAGCAGCCTAGACAAGGCCAACACCGGGGAGCTGTTTTTT
CASSLDKANTGELFF
>few|TRBD1|TRBJ2-7|TRBV4-3
TGCGCCAGCAGCCTAATAGGACAGGGACAGGACGAGCAGTACTTC
CASSLIGQGQDEQYF
>many|NA|TRBJ1-6|TRBV2
TGTGCCAGCAGGAATGGACCGAATAATTCACCCCTCCACTTT
CASRNGPNNSPLHF
>few|NA|TRBJ2-7|TRBV27
TGTGCCAGCAGTTCTGGGATTTGGTACGAGCAGTACTTC
CASSSGIWYEQYF
>NA|NA|TRBJ2-4|TRBV2
TGTGCCAGCAGTGTCGACGGGGAAATAGCCAAAAACATTCAGTACTTC
CASSVDGEIAKNIQYF
>NA|NA|TRBJ1-4|TRBV4-2
TGTGCCAGCAGCACTATTGAGTCCGAAGAAAAACTGTTTTTT
CASSTIESEEKLFF
>NA|NA|TRBJ2-1|TRBV7-3
TGTGCCAGCAGCTTCGACCTTGGGGGCATTTCCTACAATGAGCAGTTCTTC
CASSFDLGGISYNEQFF
>few|TRBD2|TRBJ2-7|TRBV5-5
TGTGCCAGCAGCTTGCTAACTAGCGGGAGGTCCTACGAGCAGTACTTC
CASSLLTSGRSYEQYF
>NA|NA|TRBJ2-2|TRBV5-1
TGCGCCAGCAGCTTGGAGAACACTATGGTCACCGGGGAGCTGTTTTTT
CASSLENTMVTGELFF